This T cell receptor (beta chain) was sequenced during a study of cytomegalovirus exposure and HLA in healthy donors. Points from the study as a whole: V- and J-gene trimming in TCR beta was tied to a missense DCLRE1C variant by an analysis performed later. Several of the most significant clusters appeared, in a later analysis, to be linked to common viral pathogens. Generally TCR sequences proved uncommon, though certain public TCRs appeared in numerous donors.

About this clone itself: Its antigen is not known.

The PCR employed 60 Vbeta primers together with 13 Jbeta primers. Here immunoSEQ multiplex PCR was the method, and the copy in TCRdb shows in-frame clones only, minus some. The repertoire has about 67,000 clones, approximately 92% of them found once; the top ten carry around 10%. The CDR3 spans 14 residues. Germline CDR1 is SEHNR and CDR2 is FQNEAQ (reference sequence). The ends were cut back, 1 base at V and 0 bases at J, with 6 bases in the middle. This chain links TRBV7-9 with TRBJ1-2; D ambiguous. The sequence was obtained from a woman aged 30 to 39 in good health and CMV-seropositive. Sequencing used PBMCs. Here the CDR3 reads CASSLGQTNYGYTF. In nucleotides, the CDR3 is TGTGCCAGCAGCTTAGGGCAAACTAACTATGGCTACACCTTC. The full variable domain, rest sourced from reference TRBV7-9 and TRBJ1-2, is DTGVSQNPRHKITKRGQNVTFRCDPISEHNRLYWYRQTLGQGPEFLTYFQNEAQLEKSRLLSDRFSAERPKGSFSTLEIQRTEQGDSAMYLCASSLGQTNYGYTFGSGTRLTVV.